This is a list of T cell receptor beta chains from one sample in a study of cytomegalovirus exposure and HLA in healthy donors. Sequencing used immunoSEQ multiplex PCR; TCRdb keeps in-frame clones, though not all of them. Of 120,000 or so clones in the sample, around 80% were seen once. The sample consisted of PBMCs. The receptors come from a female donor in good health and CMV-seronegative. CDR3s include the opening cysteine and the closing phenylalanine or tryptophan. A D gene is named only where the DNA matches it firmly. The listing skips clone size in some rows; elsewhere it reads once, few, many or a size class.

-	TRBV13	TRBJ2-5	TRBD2	TGTGCCAGCAGCCCCGGGGGGAGGAGAGAGACCCAGTACTTC	CASSPGGRRETQYF
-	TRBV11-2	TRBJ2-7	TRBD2	TGTGCCAGCAGCTTAGGAGTCGGTCGTAGCGGGAGGGCCTACGAGCAGTACTTC	CASSLGVGRSGRAYEQYF
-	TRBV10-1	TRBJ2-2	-	TGCGCCAGCAGTGAGTCGGGAGGTATCGGGGAGCTGTTTTTT	CASSESGGIGELFF
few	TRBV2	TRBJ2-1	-	TGTGCCAGCAGCAAAACTAGCATTCCTGAGCAGTTCTTC	CASSKTSIPEQFF
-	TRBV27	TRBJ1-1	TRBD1	TGTGCCAGCAGAAAAACCACAGGGGTGACTGAAGCTTTCTTT	CASRKTTGVTEAFF
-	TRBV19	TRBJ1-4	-	TGTGCCAGTAGTATAAACCCCCGGCCCGGGACTAATGAAAAACTGTTTTTT	CASSINPRPGTNEKLFF
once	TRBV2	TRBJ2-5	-	TGTGCCAGCAGTGAACGGCAGCGCCAAGAGACCCAGTACTTC	CASSERQRQETQYF
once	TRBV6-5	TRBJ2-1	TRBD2	TGTGCCAGCCGCCGGGGGGGCTGGGACAATGAGCAGTTCTTC	CASRRGGWDNEQFF
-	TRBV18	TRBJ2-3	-	TGTGCCAGCTCACCACTGGTAGAAGATACGCAGTATTTT	CASSPLVEDTQYF
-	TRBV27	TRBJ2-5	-	TGTGCCAGCAGTGCGACAACACCCCAAGAGACCCAGTACTTC	CASSATTPQETQYF